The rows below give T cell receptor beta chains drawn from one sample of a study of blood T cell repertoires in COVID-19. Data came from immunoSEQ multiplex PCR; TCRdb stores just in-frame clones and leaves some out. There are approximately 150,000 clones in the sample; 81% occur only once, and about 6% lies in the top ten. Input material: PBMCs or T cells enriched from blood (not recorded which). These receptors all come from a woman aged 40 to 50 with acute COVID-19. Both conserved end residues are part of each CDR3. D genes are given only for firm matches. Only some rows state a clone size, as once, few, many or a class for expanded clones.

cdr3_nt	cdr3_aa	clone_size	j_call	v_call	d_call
TGTGCCAGCAGAGGGGTCCGGATAGACATGAACACTGAAGCTTTCTTT	CASRGVRIDMNTEAFF	NA	TRBJ1-1	TRBV27	NA
TGTGCCAGTGATACAGGGGGCGGGGGAGAGACCCAGTACTTC	CASDTGGGGETQYF	NA	TRBJ2-5	TRBV19	TRBD1
TGCGCCAGCAGCCAAGATAGGACGGGGTACTCTGGAAACACCATATATTTT	CASSQDRTGYSGNTIYF	NA	TRBJ1-3	TRBV4-1	NA
TGTGCCAGCAGCCCTGTGGGCGGGAACAATGAGCAGTTCTTC	CASSPVGGNNEQFF	once	TRBJ2-1	TRBV5-4	NA
TGTGCCAGCAGCTTGGTAGGAGGCAGGGGGAATGAGCAGTTCTTC	CASSLVGGRGNEQFF	NA	TRBJ2-1	TRBV5-6	TRBD1
TGCAGTTCCTCCCAGGGTGGGGCCTACAATGAGCAGTTCTTC	CSSSQGGAYNEQFF	NA	TRBJ2-1	TRBV29-1	NA
TGCGCCAGCAGCGACCCGGGTTCAACTAATGAAAAACTGTTTTTT	CASSDPGSTNEKLFF	NA	TRBJ1-4	TRBV5-1	NA
TGTGCCAGCAGCTTAGAGGCAGGGCACGGCTACACCTTC	CASSLEAGHGYTF	NA	TRBJ1-2	TRBV7-9	NA
TGTGCCAGCAGTTACTCATCTCGAGCAGGGGTCGAGCAGTACTTC	CASSYSSRAGVEQYF	NA	TRBJ2-7	TRBV6-5	NA
TGTGCCAGCAGCCACTGGAGCGGGAGTAGTAACATTCAGTACTTC	CASSHWSGSSNIQYF	few	TRBJ2-4	TRBV3-1/TRBV3-2	TRBD2
TGTGCCAGCAACCCCTCCGGGAGGAGAAATGAGCAGTTCTTC	CASNPSGRRNEQFF	NA	TRBJ2-1	TRBV2	TRBD2
TGCGCCAGCAGCCAAGAAGGGCCGGGAGCCAGTCACAATGAGCAGTTCTTC	CASSQEGPGASHNEQFF	NA	TRBJ2-1	TRBV4-1	NA
TGCGCCAGCAGCTTGGGAGGTGGAGAGACCCAGTACTTC	CASSLGGGETQYF	NA	TRBJ2-5	TRBV5-1	NA
TGTGCCAGCAGCTTACTCCAGCGGGAGGGCCAGTACGAGCAGTACTTC	CASSLLQREGQYEQYF	NA	TRBJ2-7	TRBV7-8	TRBD2
TGTGCCAGCTCACCTGGACAGGATTTCTATGGCTACACCTTC	CASSPGQDFYGYTF	NA	TRBJ1-2	TRBV18	TRBD1
TGTGCCAGCAGCTTGGCGAGCGGCCTCACAGATACGCAGTATTTT	CASSLASGLTDTQYF	once	TRBJ2-3	TRBV5-8	NA
TGTGCCAGTAGTCGTTCTAGCGGGAGGGATACGCAGTATTTT	CASSRSSGRDTQYF	many	TRBJ2-3	TRBV19	TRBD2
TGCGCCAGCAGCTTGGGGACTAGCGGGAAAAACATTCAGTACTTC	CASSLGTSGKNIQYF	NA	TRBJ2-4	TRBV5-1	TRBD2
TGTGCCAGCTCACCCCTAGACAGCCACAATGAGCAGTTCTTC	CASSPLDSHNEQFF	NA	TRBJ2-1	TRBV18	NA
TGTGCCAGCAGTATACCAGGGACTGAAGCTTTCTTT	CASSIPGTEAFF	NA	TRBJ1-1	TRBV27	NA
TGTGCCAGCAGTGTAATGGTAGCGGGTGGGGATACGCAGTATTTT	CASSVMVAGGDTQYF	once	TRBJ2-3	TRBV2	TRBD2
TGCAGCGTTGCCTTTAACAACCTGAACACTGAAGCTTTCTTT	CSVAFNNLNTEAFF	NA	TRBJ1-1	TRBV29-1	NA
TGTGCCAGCAGTCCAGGGTCGCACTTCCCGGATGGCTACACCTTC	CASSPGSHFPDGYTF	NA	TRBJ1-2	TRBV27	NA
TGCGCCAGCAGCCCGCTAGGAGAGACCCAGTACTTC	CASSPLGETQYF	NA	TRBJ2-5	TRBV5-1	NA
TGTGCCAGCAGTTACTCTCGGGGAAATGAAAAACTGTTTTTT	CASSYSRGNEKLFF	few	TRBJ1-4	TRBV6-5	NA
TGTGCCAGCAGTTTGGCAGCCTCTACGGGGCAGTTCTTC	CASSLAASTGQFF	NA	TRBJ2-1	TRBV27	NA
TGTGCCAGCAGTTTAGGCCTAGATTCACCCCTCCACTTT	CASSLGLDSPLHF	once	TRBJ1-6	TRBV12-3/TRBV12-4	NA
TGTGCCTGGAGGGGGGGGACAGGGCTTTGGAGACTAGCGGGAGGAAACACAGATACGCAGTATTTT	CAWRGGTGLWRLAGGNTDTQYF	NA	TRBJ2-3	TRBV30	TRBD2
TGCAGTGCTAGTAATACCGACTTGAGCAATCAGCCCCAGCATTTT	CSASNTDLSNQPQHF	NA	TRBJ1-5	TRBV20-1	NA
TGTGCCAGCAGTTACTCCGTTAATGAAAAACTGTTTTTT	CASSYSVNEKLFF	NA	TRBJ1-4	TRBV6-5	NA
TGTGCCATACAAGCGGTCGTTAACGATGAGCAGTTCTTC	CAIQAVVNDEQFF	NA	TRBJ2-1	TRBV10-3	NA
TGTGCCAGCAGTTCGACAGGGCTTGAAGCTTTCTTT	CASSSTGLEAFF	NA	TRBJ1-1	TRBV12-3/TRBV12-4	TRBD1
TGTGCCATGCGGGACCGCATGAACACTGAAGCTTTCTTT	CAMRDRMNTEAFF	once	TRBJ1-1	TRBV10-3	NA
TGTGCCAGTAGTTCGGTTGTGGGGGCAAGCAATCAGCCCCAGCATTTT	CASSSVVGASNQPQHF	NA	TRBJ1-5	TRBV19	NA
TGTGCCAGCAGCCCTGGACTAGCGGGAGTTGGGGAGCAGTTCTTC	CASSPGLAGVGEQFF	NA	TRBJ2-1	TRBV2	TRBD2
TGTGCCAGTAGTATCAGATATAGGGGACAGGGTTATGGCTACACCTTC	CASSIRYRGQGYGYTF	NA	TRBJ1-2	TRBV19	TRBD1
TGTGCCAGCAGCTCCGGACAGGCCCCTTATGGCTACACCTTC	CASSSGQAPYGYTF	NA	TRBJ1-2	TRBV6-5	TRBD1
TGTGCCAGCATTCGGACTAGCGGGAGCACCGGGGAGCTGTTTTTT	CASIRTSGSTGELFF	NA	TRBJ2-2	TRBV14	TRBD2
TGTGCTCGCCAGCAACGGGGAGGCAATGAGCAGTTCTTC	CARQQRGGNEQFF	NA	TRBJ2-1	TRBV2	NA
TGTGCCAGTAGTCCTACAGGGGGGCGCGGCAATCAGCCCCAGCATTTT	CASSPTGGRGNQPQHF	NA	TRBJ1-5	TRBV19	TRBD1
TGTGCCATCAGTGAGTCCAGGGGGATCGAGCAGTACTTC	CAISESRGIEQYF	NA	TRBJ2-7	TRBV10-3	TRBD1
TGCGCCAGCAGCCAAGTAAGGGGAGGGACCTCTGGAAACACCATATATTTT	CASSQVRGGTSGNTIYF	NA	TRBJ1-3	TRBV4-1	NA
TGTGCCAGCAGCTTAGCCCTAGGACAGGGACACGAGCAGTACTTC	CASSLALGQGHEQYF	NA	TRBJ2-7	TRBV7-9	TRBD1
TGTGCCAGCAGCTTGTCCGTATTGACCGGGGAGCTGTTTTTT	CASSLSVLTGELFF	NA	TRBJ2-2	TRBV5-6	NA
TGTGCCAGCAGCCCACGACTAGCAGTGAACACCGGGGAGCTGTTTTTT	CASSPRLAVNTGELFF	NA	TRBJ2-2	TRBV9	TRBD2
TGTGCCAGTAGTATAGACAGGAGGGTAACCGGGGAGCTGTTTTTT	CASSIDRRVTGELFF	NA	TRBJ2-2	TRBV19	NA
TGCGCCAGCAGCTCAGGCGGAGGGGAGGGTGTCACTGAAGCTTTCTTT	CASSSGGGEGVTEAFF	NA	TRBJ1-1	TRBV5-1	NA
TGTGCCAGCAGTTTACAGGGAAATCAGCCCCAGCATTTT	CASSLQGNQPQHF	few	TRBJ1-5	TRBV6-2/TRBV6-3	NA
TGTGCCAGCAGCCAAACTAGCGGCTCCTACGAGCAGTACTTC	CASSQTSGSYEQYF	NA	TRBJ2-7	TRBV3-1/TRBV3-2	TRBD2
TGTGCCAGCAGCCCCCGAGGTAATACGCAGTATTTT	CASSPRGNTQYF	NA	TRBJ2-3	TRBV11-1	NA